One sample yielded the 19 T cell receptor beta chains listed below, sequenced in a study of blood T cells in healthy people across ages. Through a sample-barcoded 5' primer and a J-beta primer mix, a second PCR was run for roughly 6 to 12 cycles. Each CDR3 protein is one row after TCRdb ran MiXCR on the 5' RACE reads. The sample has around 1.1 million distinct CDR3 sequences, roughly two fifths seen once. Source material: blood. The receptors were sampled from a man younger than 35 in good health.

The V and J genes are TRBV7-2 and TRBJ1-1; TRBD1 aligns across 10 bases. Trimming at V came to 3 bases and at J to 7 bases, leaving 5 bases not matched to a gene. CDR3 length: 14 amino acids. Looked up from germline, CDR1 is SGHTA and CDR2 is FQGNSA. CDR3 residues: CASSLGDRGGEAFF. The CDR3 bases are TGTGCCAGCAGCTTGGGGGACAGGGGTGGTGAAGCTTTCTTT.

V and J are TRBV9 and TRBJ1-2; 9 bases line up with TRBD1. Unmatched junction bases numbered 8, after V lost 2 bases and J lost 3 bases. CDR1 is SGDLS and CDR2 is YYNGEE in the germline V gene. This CDR3 is built from 16 residues. CDR3 protein: CASSVPRTGAHYGYTF. The DNA of the CDR3 is TGTGCCAGCAGCGTGCCCCGGACAGGGGCGCACTATGGCTACACCTTC.

V is TRBV27 and J is TRBJ2-1; TRBD1 agrees at 7 bases. CDR1 is MNHEY and CDR2 is SMNVEV in the germline V gene (reference sequence). V dropped 6 bases and J dropped 13; count of bases not matched to a gene: 21. This CDR3 has 16 residues. This CDR3 is CASSLGPGQHQETQFF. CDR3 sequence (DNA): TGTGCCAGCAGCCTTGGACCGGGACAGCACCAAGAGACCCAGTTCTTC.

This chain connects TRBV9 to TRBJ2-3; TRBD2 matches at 8 bases. Looked up from germline, CDR1 is SGDLS and CDR2 is YYNGEE. Trimming took 4 bases from V and 2 from J; bases not matched to a gene: 9. The CDR3 sequence is 16 residues long. Here the CDR3 reads CASSPHARGATDTQYF. The CDR3 bases are TGTGCCAGCAGCCCACACGCGCGGGGGGCCACAGATACGCAGTATTTT.

A single count supports this clonotype. The chain is built from TRBV10-3 and TRBJ1-2, with 9 nucleotides matching TRBD1. Trimming took 3 bases from V and 10 from J; bases not matched to a gene: 18. Germline CDR1 is ENHRY and CDR2 is SYGVKD. This CDR3 has 17 residues. CDR3 sequence: CAISDRSPGQGNEVYTF. The CDR3 DNA reads TGTGCCATCAGTGACCGCTCACCGGGACAGGGCAACGAGGTCTACACCTTC.

The J gene is TRBJ2-3, the V gene TRBV29-1; D not certain. Germline V lookup: CDR1 SQVTM, CDR2 ANQGSEA. Trimming took off 3 bases at V and 0 bases at J, with 10 bases between the two ends. The CDR3 has 14 amino acids. This CDR3 is CSVDGLPSTDTQYF. DNA for the CDR3: TGCAGCGTTGATGGGCTTCCCAGCACAGATACGCAGTATTTT.

The chain has TRBV5-1 and TRBJ2-3, with D perhaps matching TRBD2 (6 bases). The V and J ends lost 3 bases and 0 bases respectively, with 23 bases between them. The CDR3 length is 19 residues. Germline V lookup: CDR1 SGHRS, CDR2 YFSETQ. The CDR3 DNA reads TGCGCCAGCAGCTGGGCCGGGACTCGACTCGGCACTAGCACAGATACGCAGTATTTT. Protein product: CASSWAGTRLGTSTDTQYF.

At least ten counts were recorded for this clonotype. The chain joins TRBV7-2 to TRBJ2-3; D is ambiguous. V was pared by 2 bases and J by 5 bases, with 11 bases between. The CDR3 loop spans 14 amino acids. The germline gives CDR1 SGHTA, CDR2 FQGNSA. This CDR3 reads CASSLQVEGDTQYF. The CDR3 bases are TGTGCCAGCAGCTTACAGGTCGAAGGAGATACGCAGTATTTT. Variable domain in full (rest from reference TRBV7-2 and TRBJ2-3): GAGVSQSPSNKVTEKGKDVELRCDPISGHTALYWYRQSLGQGLEFLIYFQGNSAPDKSGLPSDRFSAERTGGSVSTLTIQRTQQEDSAVYLCASSLQVEGDTQYFGPGTRLTVL.

V is TRBV20-1 and J is TRBJ1-6; 10 bases match TRBD1. The germline V gene encodes CDR1 DFQATT and CDR2 SNEGSKA (reference sequence). The CDR3 has 19 residues. V shed 0 bases, J shed 0 bases, and the junction held 8 bases outside the gene matches. The CDR3 loop is CSARDHYGQGDSYNSPLHF. CDR3 nucleotide sequence: TGCAGTGCTAGAGACCACTATGGACAGGGGGACTCCTATAATTCACCCCTCCACTTT.

This clonotype was seen only a few times. The gene calls are TRBV27 and TRBJ2-3, with 10 bases aligning to TRBD1. Germline loops: CDR1 MNHEY, CDR2 SMNVEV (reference sequence). J lost 6 bases, V lost 6 bases, and 12 bases had no gene match. This CDR3 is built from 16 residues. CDR3 coding DNA: TGTGCCAGCAGAGAGGGAGGGACAGGGGAATCCGATACGCAGTATTTT. Protein product: CASREGGTGESDTQYF.

The chain uses TRBV12-3 or TRBV12-4 and TRBJ1-6; no definite D call. CDR3 length: 12 amino acids. Trimming took 7 bases from V and 10 from J, leaving 11 bases between them. CDR3 DNA sequence: TGTGCCAGCAAGCGGGGAAAGTCACCCCTCCACTTT. It yields the protein CASKRGKSPLHF.

The V and J genes are TRBV10-3 and TRBJ2-4; 8 bases are a match to TRBD1. Trimming removed 4 bases from V and 1 base from J; junction bases left unmatched: 6. The CDR3 length is 16 residues. Looked up from germline, CDR1 is ENHRY and CDR2 is SYGVKD. The CDR3, as DNA: TGTGCCATCAGTGGAGGACAGGGATCGGCCAAAAACATTCAGTACTTC. Amino acid sequence: CAISGGQGSAKNIQYF.

A note on this clonotype: A junction boundary mismatches the germline segment, possibly from a read error. The chain carries TRBV7-9 and TRBJ2-1, with 8 bases aligning to TRBD2. The CDR3 sequence is 15 residues long. The germline CDR1 and CDR2 sequences are SEHNR and FQNEAQ (reference sequence). The CDR3 reads CAGSLNSGGYNEQFF. The CDR3 nucleotides are TGTGCCGGCAGCTTAAACAGCGGGGGATACAATGAGCAGTTCTTC. Using reference TRBV7-9 and TRBJ2-1 for the parts outside the CDR3, the full variable domain is DTGVSQNPRHKITKRGQNVTFRCDPISEHNRLYWYRQTLGQGPEFLTYFQNEAQLEKSRLLSDRFSAERPKGSFSTLEIQRTEQGDSAMYLCAGSLNSGGYNEQFFGPGTRLTVL.

The chain links TRBV27 to TRBJ1-2; D remains unclear. The CDR3 loop spans 14 amino acids. CDR1 and CDR2 (germline): MNHEY, SMNVEV (reference sequence). V lost 5 bases, J lost 2 bases, and 12 bases lay in between. The CDR3 reads CASSPNNRNYGYTF. The CDR3 DNA reads as TGTGCCAGCAGTCCCAATAACAGAAACTATGGCTACACCTTC.

This clonotype was found a few times. CDR3 loop: CASSLETLYNNSPLHF. The CDR3 nucleotides read TGTGCCAGCAGCTTAGAAACTTTGTACAATAATTCACCCCTCCACTTT. The gene calls are TRBV7-2 and TRBJ1-6; no definite D call. The CDR3 covers 16 residues. CDR1 and CDR2 (germline): SGHTA, FQGNSA. V was pared by 1 base and J by 5 bases, with 12 bases between.

This clonotype was observed a few times. The V gene is TRBV3-1, the J gene TRBJ2-1, with 9 bases lining up with TRBD2. The CDR3 length is 16 residues. Germline V gene sequence: CDR1 LGHDT, CDR2 YNNKEL (reference sequence). Losses at the gene ends were 0 bases for V and 2 bases for J; bases not matched to a gene: 2. The DNA of the CDR3 is TGTGCCAGCAGCCAAGATAGCGGGGGAACCTACAATGAGCAGTTCTTC. This translates into CASSQDSGGTYNEQFF.

A few counts support this clonotype. The gene calls are TRBV5-1 and TRBJ2-5; D unresolved. Trimming removed 5 bases at V and 1 base at J, with 6 bases between. The CDR3 has 12 residues. Germline V lookup: CDR1 SGHRS, CDR2 YFSETQ. The chain's CDR3 is CASRPSQETQYF. CDR3 nucleotide sequence: TGCGCCAGCAGGCCTAGCCAAGAGACCCAGTACTTC.

V gene TRBV6-2 or TRBV6-3 combines with J gene TRBJ1-5, with a weak D call TRBD1 (5 bases). Germline V CDR1 and CDR2: MNHEY, SVGEGT. Trimming removed 7 bases at V and 9 bases at J, with 16 bases between. The CDR3 has 13 residues. CDR3 in amino acids: CASTNRLGSPQHF. The CDR3 DNA reads as TGTGCCAGCACGAACAGGCTCGGGTCGCCCCAGCATTTT.

The chain joins TRBV7-7 to TRBJ2-5; D may be TRBD2 (6 bases). The CDR3 consists of 16 residues. Germline V gene lookup returns CDR1 SSHAT and CDR2 FNYEAQ (reference sequence). The V gene lost 2 bases and the J gene lost 2 bases, with 15 bases spanning the gap. CDR3 nucleotide sequence: TGTGCCAGCAGCTTACTTGGAGGGGCGCTACAAGAGACCCAGTACTTC. This translates into CASSLLGGALQETQYF. Drawing the rest from reference TRBV7-7 and TRBJ2-5, the complete variable domain is GAGVSQSPRYKVTKRGQDVTLRCDPISSHATLYWYQQALGQGPEFLTYFNYEAQPDKSGLPSDRFSAERPEGSISTLTIQRTEQRDSAMYRCASSLLGGALQETQYFGPGTRLLVL.